The T cell receptor beta chain under discussion was sequenced for a study of CD8+ T cells in alopecia areata (dated by TCRdb to the late 2010s). The study in broad terms: The treated patients took part in an open-label pilot trial in which moderate-to-severe alopecia areata was treated with oral tofacitinib at 5 to 10 mg twice daily. Patients stayed on tofacitinib for 6 to 18 months and then had 6 months of follow-up off drug so that delayed response and recurrence could be assessed. Disease severity in treated patients was measured with the SALT score, which quantifies the percentage of affected scalp surface area. The study used high-throughput TCRbeta sequencing to examine T cell clonal expansion in alopecia areata, in both the C3H/HeJ mouse model and human patients. In humans, TCRbeta sequencing was performed on scalp tissue and on sorted CD4+ and CD8+ peripheral blood T cells from healthy controls and from patients with patchy or totalis/universalis alopecia areata. Patients on tofacitinib were biopsied at baseline and after 4 and 24 weeks of treatment, and several of the patients also had a later scalp biopsy. Clonality in the scalp was compared among normal scalp (n=4), patchy alopecia areata scalp (n=8), and alopecia totalis/universalis scalp (n=8). RNA was extracted with the PAXgene miRNA kit for fixed scalp, the miRNeasy kit for PBMCs, and the RNeasy kit for mouse skin. Amplification of TCRbeta CDR3 regions was done by immunoSEQ multiplex PCR using 35 Vbeta forward primers and 13 Jbeta reverse primers.

From a lookup of the germline V gene, CDR1 and CDR2 are KGHSH and LQKENI. The junction carries 31 bases between V and J, which are trimmed by 3 bases and 8 bases respectively. From its cysteine to its phenylalanine, the CDR3 spans 19 amino acids. The entry retains the CDR3 DNA only, 57 bases that are in frame from base 1. The library was obtained by the immunoSEQ multiplex PCR assay. For TCR sequencing, RNA was extracted from every sample and reverse transcribed into cDNA to serve as template. First-strand cDNA was synthesized with SuperScript III using a 2:1 mix of oligo-dT and random hexamers. Amplification bias was assessed with a synthetic immune receptor repertoire, and residual bias was removed computationally. In the original analysis: Raw reads were preprocessed for error removal, and CDR3 was defined according to IMGT conventions as running from the conserved cysteine to phenylalanine. Clonality was computed by normalizing Shannon entropy by log2 of the number of productive unique TCRs and subtracting the result from 1. CD4 or CD8 identity of scalp clones was inferred by cross-referencing scalp TCRbeta sequences with sorted blood CD4 and CD8 repertoires. TCRdb's version of the immuneACCESS table is confined to in-frame rearrangements and falls short of the full clone set. An unresolved V gene accounts for under half of the shortfall where checked; the remainder is of unknown origin. From that table come the V and J calls and clone size; the DNA was used to work out D and trimming. A total of hundreds of thousands of clones appear in this sample, approximately 65% of them only once. The top ten constitute more than 0.95% of the sample.

The study at large found these results: Resident alphabeta T cells in normal human skin are also sequenced, complicating scalp TCR repertoire analysis, unlike mouse skin dominated by gammadelta T cells. During tofacitinib treatment, many expanded lesional clones remained in scalp and blood, and this persistence may partly explain relapse after treatment is stopped. Shared TCR sequences between patients were less evident than in mice, which may be partly attributable to HLA diversity in the patient population. Tofacitinib significantly lowered scalp clonality and the number of expanded CD8+ clones among the top 100 scalp clones. Compared with normal scalp, lesional scalp, particularly in alopecia totalis/universalis, had higher clonality and more expanded CD8+ clones, which suggests antigenic drive. Because the treated cohort was small and had just a single nonresponder, larger studies are needed to establish links between baseline CD8+ expansion and response.

Worth noting for this clone: Its antigen remains unidentified. Within one base of it there is no much larger clone, and no base qualities were kept.

Per the publication, the treatment or condition label means: oral pan-JAK inhibitor, 5-10 mg twice daily. Peripheral blood and lesional scalp punch biopsies were obtained from patients with alopecia areata. PBMCs were separated by density centrifugation and stained for CD3, CD4 and CD8, after which CD4+ and CD8+ T cells were sorted on a FACSAria. This clonotype originated in a human donor with alopecia areata. Material: CD4+ T cells sorted from blood, obtained around week 42, from a patient treated with tofacitinib. The chain was built from TRBV18 and TRBJ1-2; the D gene cannot be named for sure. The nucleotides read TGTGCCAGCTCACCCCCCCGAATAGTTAAGGAGACTTCTTCGGGCGGCTACACCTTC. Its product reads: CASSPPRIVKETSSGGYTF.